Shown below are 3 T cell receptor beta chains from a single sample sequenced in a study of cytomegalovirus exposure and HLA in healthy donors. Use of 60 Vbeta and 13 Jbeta primers characterized the PCR. The data were produced by immunoSEQ multiplex PCR, yet TCRdb's version contains in-frame clones alone and is incomplete. The sample holds about 120,000 clones; around 86% are singletons and the top ten take 3% to 4%. The sample taken for sequencing was PBMCs. Receptors were obtained from a woman aged 30 to 39 in good health and CMV-seronegative.

This clone was observed a single time. V usage is TRBV28 and J usage is TRBJ1-1; no clear D. Trimming removed 4 bases from V and 3 bases from J, with 3 bases in between. Germline V CDR1 and CDR2: MDHEN, SYDVKM. The length of the CDR3 is 11 residues. This CDR3 reads CASSSYTEAFF. The CDR3 bases are TGTGCCAGCAGTTCCTACACTGAAGCTTTCTTT. Supplemented by reference TRBV28 and TRBJ1-1, the full variable domain reads DVKVTQSSRYLVKRTGEKVFLECVQDMDHENMFWYRQDPGLGLRLIYFSYDVKMKEKGDIPEGYSVSREKKERFSLILESASTNQTSMYLCASSSYTEAFFGQGTRLTVV.

A few counts support this clone. J is TRBJ2-7 and V is TRBV7-9, with a possible D match to TRBD2 (5 bases). In germline, CDR1 is SEHNR, CDR2 FQNEAQ (reference sequence). The CDR3 length is 16 residues. V was cut by 1 base and J by 1 base, with 14 bases left in between. The CDR3 loop reads CASSLGGLPGSYEQYF. DNA for the CDR3: TGTGCCAGCAGCTTAGGAGGCCTGCCGGGGTCCTACGAGCAGTACTTC.

CDR3 loop: CASSELSGSADTQYF. The CDR3 region has the DNA TGTGCCAGCAGTGAACTTAGCGGGAGCGCAGATACGCAGTATTTT. This rearrangement joins TRBV25-1 to TRBJ2-3, with 9 bases matching TRBD2. V shed 2 bases, J shed 4 bases, and the junction held 4 bases outside the gene matches. Germline-derived CDR1 and CDR2 are MGHDK and SYGVNS. The CDR3 extends over 15 amino acids.